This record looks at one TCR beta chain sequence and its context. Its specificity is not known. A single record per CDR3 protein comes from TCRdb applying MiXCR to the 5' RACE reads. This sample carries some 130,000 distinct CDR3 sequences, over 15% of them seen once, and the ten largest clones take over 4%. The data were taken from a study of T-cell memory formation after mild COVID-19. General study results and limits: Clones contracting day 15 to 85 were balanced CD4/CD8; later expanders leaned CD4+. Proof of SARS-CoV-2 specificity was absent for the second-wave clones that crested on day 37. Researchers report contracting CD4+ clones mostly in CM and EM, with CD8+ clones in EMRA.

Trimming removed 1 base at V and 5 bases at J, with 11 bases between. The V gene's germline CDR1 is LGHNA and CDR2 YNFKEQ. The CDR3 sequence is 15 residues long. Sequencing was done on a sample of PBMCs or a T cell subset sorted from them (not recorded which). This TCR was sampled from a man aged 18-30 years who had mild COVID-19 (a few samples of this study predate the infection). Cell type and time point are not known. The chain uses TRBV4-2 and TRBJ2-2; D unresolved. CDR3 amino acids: CASSQGRAQTGELFF. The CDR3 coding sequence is TGTGCCAGCAGCCAAGGGCGAGCCCAGACCGGGGAGCTGTTTTTT.